This entry lists 8 T cell receptor beta chains sequenced from one sample in a study of blood T cell repertoires in COVID-19. Generated by immunoSEQ multiplex PCR, the TCRdb table keeps only in-frame clones and is missing some. The profile shows approximately 210,000 clones, about 89% of them singletons. Sequencing was carried out using PBMCs or T cells enriched from blood (not recorded which). The receptors come from a woman aged 18-30 years who had recovered from COVID-19.

The V gene is TRBV2, the J gene TRBJ2-3, with D tentatively TRBD2 (5 bases). Trimming stripped 10 bases from V and 5 bases from J, with 13 bases between. This CDR3 has 12 amino acids. From germline, CDR1 is SNHLY and CDR2 FYNNEI. CDR3 nucleotide sequence: TGTGCCAAGGGTGCAGGAGGAGATACGCAGTATTTT. Protein product: CAKGAGGDTQYF.

This chain uses TRBV7-3 with TRBJ1-1, with D tentatively TRBD1 (6 bases). Germline CDR1 SGHTA, CDR2 FQGTGA. With 4 bases removed from V and 8 bases from J, the gap between germline ends came to 14 bases. The CDR3 sequence is 13 residues long. The CDR3 DNA follows: TGTGCCAGCAGCTACTCAGGGGCTGGCGAAGCTTTCTTT. Residues: CASSYSGAGEAFF.

To note about this clone: The junction shows a germline mismatch at one end, possibly a read error. This CDR3 reads CAISDTTVDSAVF. CDR3 in DNA: TGTGCCATCAGTGATACGACTGTGGACAGCGCCGTTTTT. The chain combines TRBV10-3 with TRBJ1-4, with TRBD1 as a possible D gene (6 bases). Germline CDR1 ENHRY, CDR2 SYGVKD. This CDR3 has 13 amino acids.

This clone occurred once. The chain recombines TRBV6-5 with TRBJ2-1, with TRBD2 as a possible D gene (6 bases). V lost 5 bases and J 6 bases, leaving 14 bases between the germline ends. CDR1 and CDR2 from the germline V gene are MNHEY and SVGAGI. This CDR3 contains 14 residues. CDR3 DNA: TGTGCCAGCAGTCCCCGGGGGAAATCCAATGAGCAGTTCTTC. It specifies CASSPRGKSNEQFF.

V usage is TRBV11-2 and J usage is TRBJ1-5; tentative D call: TRBD1 (5 bases). The CDR3 is 19 amino acids. Trimming left V 4 bases short and J 0 bases short, with 22 bases between. Germline V gene sequence: CDR1 SGHAT, CDR2 FQNNGV. This CDR3 is CASSSGQGPQPHSNQPQHF. The CDR3 region has the DNA TGTGCCAGCAGCTCTGGGCAGGGCCCTCAGCCCCATAGCAATCAGCCCCAGCATTTT.

The chain couples TRBV6-5 to TRBJ2-1, with 8 bases fitting TRBD2. The germline V gene encodes CDR1 MNHEY and CDR2 SVGAGI. V lost 6 bases, J lost 7 bases, and 2 bases stayed unmatched. There are 12 residues in the CDR3. The CDR3, as DNA: TGTGCCAGCAGATCTAGCGGGAATGAGCAGTTCTTC. As protein: CASRSSGNEQFF.

This clone occurred a few times. The CDR3 region has the DNA TGTGCCAGCAGCTTGGGCCCTCGACAGGGGGAAAATGAAAAACTGTTTTTT. Amino acid sequence: CASSLGPRQGENEKLFF. The chain couples TRBV5-4 to TRBJ1-4; 9 bases are a match to TRBD1. Trimming cost V 0 bases and J 5 bases; bases outside gene matches: 8. CDR1 and CDR2 (germline): SGHNT, YYREEE (reference sequence). The CDR3 has 17 amino acids. The full variable domain, in which reference TRBV5-4 and TRBJ1-4 provide the parts outside the CDR3, is ETGVTQSPTHLIKTRGQQVTLRCSSQSGHNTVSWYQQALGQGPQFIFQYYREEENGRGNFPPRFSGLQFPNYSSELNVNALELDDSALYLCASSLGPRQGENEKLFFGSGTQLSVL.

The chain couples TRBV29-1 to TRBJ1-2, with D maybe TRBD1 (6 bases). Germline V gene sequence: CDR1 SQVTM, CDR2 ANQGSEA. V shed 4 bases and J shed 4 bases, with 16 bases lying between them. The CDR3 runs 14 residues. In DNA, the CDR3 is TGCAGCGTTGGTTCAGGGGAGGGGTCCTATGGCTACACCTTC. This gives the protein CSVGSGEGSYGYTF.